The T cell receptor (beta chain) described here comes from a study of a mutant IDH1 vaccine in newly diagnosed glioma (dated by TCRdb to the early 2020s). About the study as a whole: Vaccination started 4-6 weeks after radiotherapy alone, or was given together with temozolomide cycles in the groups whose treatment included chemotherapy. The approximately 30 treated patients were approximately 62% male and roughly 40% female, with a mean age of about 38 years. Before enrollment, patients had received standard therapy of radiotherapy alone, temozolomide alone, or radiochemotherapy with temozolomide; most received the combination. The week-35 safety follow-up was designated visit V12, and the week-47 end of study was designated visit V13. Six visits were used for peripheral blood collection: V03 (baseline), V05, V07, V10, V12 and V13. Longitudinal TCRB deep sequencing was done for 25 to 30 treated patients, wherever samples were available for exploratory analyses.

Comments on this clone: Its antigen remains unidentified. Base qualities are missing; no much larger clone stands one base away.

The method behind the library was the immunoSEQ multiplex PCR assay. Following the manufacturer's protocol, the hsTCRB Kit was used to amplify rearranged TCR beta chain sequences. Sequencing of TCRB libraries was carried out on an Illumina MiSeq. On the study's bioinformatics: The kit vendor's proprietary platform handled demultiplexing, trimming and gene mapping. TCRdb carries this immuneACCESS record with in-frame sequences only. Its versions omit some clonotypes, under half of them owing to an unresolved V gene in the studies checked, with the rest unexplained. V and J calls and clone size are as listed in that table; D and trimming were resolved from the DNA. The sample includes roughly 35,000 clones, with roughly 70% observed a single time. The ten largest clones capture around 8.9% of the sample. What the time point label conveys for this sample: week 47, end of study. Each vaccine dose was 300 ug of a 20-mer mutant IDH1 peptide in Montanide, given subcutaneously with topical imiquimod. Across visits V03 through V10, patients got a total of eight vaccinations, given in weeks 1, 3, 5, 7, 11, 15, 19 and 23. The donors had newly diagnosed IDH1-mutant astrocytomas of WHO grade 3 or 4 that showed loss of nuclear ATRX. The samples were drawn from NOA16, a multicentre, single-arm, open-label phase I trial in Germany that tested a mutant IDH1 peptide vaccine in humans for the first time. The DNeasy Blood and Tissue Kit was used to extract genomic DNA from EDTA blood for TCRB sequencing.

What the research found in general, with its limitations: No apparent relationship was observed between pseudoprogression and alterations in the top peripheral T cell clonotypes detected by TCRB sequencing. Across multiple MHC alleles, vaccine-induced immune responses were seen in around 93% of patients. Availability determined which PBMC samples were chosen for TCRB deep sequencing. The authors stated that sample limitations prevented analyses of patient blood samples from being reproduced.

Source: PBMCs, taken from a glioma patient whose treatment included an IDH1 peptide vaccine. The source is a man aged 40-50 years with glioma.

The nucleotide sequence reads as follows: TGCAGCGTTGCGCAGGGGGTCTTTGTGCAGTTCTTC. The encoded protein is CSVAQGVFVQFF. The chain was built from TRBV29-1 and TRBJ2-1; 7 bases in the junction line up with TRBD1. Here V drops 4 bases and J drops 12 bases, and the junction holds 9 bases not matched to any gene. CDR1 and CDR2, looked up from the germline V gene, are SQVTM and ANQGSEA. Inclusive of the bounding cysteine and phenylalanine, the CDR3 is 12 residues long. Of all the DNA, just the CDR3 is kept, 36 bases in frame from base 1.